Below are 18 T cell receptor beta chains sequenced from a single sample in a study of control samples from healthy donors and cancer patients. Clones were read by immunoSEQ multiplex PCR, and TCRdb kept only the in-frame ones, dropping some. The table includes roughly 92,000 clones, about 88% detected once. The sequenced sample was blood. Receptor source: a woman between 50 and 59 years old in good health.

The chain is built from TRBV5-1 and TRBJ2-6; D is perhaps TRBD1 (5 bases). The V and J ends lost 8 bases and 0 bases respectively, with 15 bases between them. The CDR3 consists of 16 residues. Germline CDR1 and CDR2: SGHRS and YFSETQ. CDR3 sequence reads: CASSITGSSGANVLTF. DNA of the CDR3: TGCGCCAGTTCTATTACAGGATCCTCTGGGGCCAACGTCCTGACTTTC. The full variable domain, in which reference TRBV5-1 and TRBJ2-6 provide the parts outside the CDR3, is KAGVTQTPRYLIKTRGQQVTLSCSPISGHRSVSWYQQTPGQGLQFLFEYFSETQRNKGNFPGRFSGRQFSNSRSEMNVSTLELGDSALYLCASSITGSSGANVLTFGAGSRLTVL.

This CDR3 is CASSDTRGRDGYTF. In DNA form, the CDR3 reads TGTGCCAGCAGTGACACACGGGGGCGGGATGGCTACACCTTC. This sequence joins TRBV25-1 and TRBJ1-2; tentative D call: TRBD1 (6 bases). V was clipped by 3 bases and J by 6 bases, with 14 bases between them. CDR1 MGHDK and CDR2 SYGVNS come from the germline V gene. There are 14 residues in the CDR3.

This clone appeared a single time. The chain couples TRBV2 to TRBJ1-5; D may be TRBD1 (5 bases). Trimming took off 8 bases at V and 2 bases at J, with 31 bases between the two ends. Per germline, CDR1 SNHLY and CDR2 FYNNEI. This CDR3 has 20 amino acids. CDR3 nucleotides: TGTGCCAGCGGTGGGAGCGGATGGGATGGGTCTGCGGGGCGCAATCAGCCCCAGCATTTT. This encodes CASGGSGWDGSAGRNQPQHF.

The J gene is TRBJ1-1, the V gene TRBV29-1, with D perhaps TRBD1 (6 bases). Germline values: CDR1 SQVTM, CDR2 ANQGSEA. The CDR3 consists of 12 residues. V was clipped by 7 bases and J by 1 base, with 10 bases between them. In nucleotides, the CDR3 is TGCAGCGCTACGGACAGGAACACTGAAGCTTTCTTT. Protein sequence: CSATDRNTEAFF.

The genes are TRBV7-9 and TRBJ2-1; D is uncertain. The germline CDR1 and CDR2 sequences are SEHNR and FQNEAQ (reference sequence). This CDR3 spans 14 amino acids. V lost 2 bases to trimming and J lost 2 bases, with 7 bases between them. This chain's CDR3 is CASSLLLAYNEQFF. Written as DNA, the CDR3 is TGTGCCAGCAGCTTACTTCTAGCCTACAATGAGCAGTTCTTC.

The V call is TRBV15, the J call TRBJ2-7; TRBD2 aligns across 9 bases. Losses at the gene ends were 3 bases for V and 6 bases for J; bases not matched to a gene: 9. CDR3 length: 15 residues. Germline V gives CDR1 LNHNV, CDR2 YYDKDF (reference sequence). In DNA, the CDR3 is TGTGCCACCAGCAGGGGCGCGGGAGGGGCGGGCGAGCAGTACTTC. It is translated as CATSRGAGGAGEQYF.

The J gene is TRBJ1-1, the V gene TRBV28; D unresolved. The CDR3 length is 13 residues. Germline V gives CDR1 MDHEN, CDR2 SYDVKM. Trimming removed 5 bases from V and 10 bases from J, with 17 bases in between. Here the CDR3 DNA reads TGTGCCAGCAGTGCAGCGAATAGCATCGGAGCTTTCTTT. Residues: CASSAANSIGAFF.

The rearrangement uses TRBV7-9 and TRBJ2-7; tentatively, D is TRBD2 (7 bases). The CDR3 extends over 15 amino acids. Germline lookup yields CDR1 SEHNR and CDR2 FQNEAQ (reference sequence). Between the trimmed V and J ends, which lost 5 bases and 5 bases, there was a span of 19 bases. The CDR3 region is CASSPLGGGGDEQYF. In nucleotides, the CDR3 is TGTGCCAGCAGCCCCTTAGGGGGGGGAGGGGACGAGCAGTACTTC.

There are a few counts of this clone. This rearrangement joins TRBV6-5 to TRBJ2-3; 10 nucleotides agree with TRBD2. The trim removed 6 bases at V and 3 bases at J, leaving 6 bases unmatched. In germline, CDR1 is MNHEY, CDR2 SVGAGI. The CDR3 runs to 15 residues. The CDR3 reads CASRRAGGPTDTQYF. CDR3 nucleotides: TGTGCCAGCAGACGAGCGGGAGGGCCGACAGATACGCAGTATTTT.

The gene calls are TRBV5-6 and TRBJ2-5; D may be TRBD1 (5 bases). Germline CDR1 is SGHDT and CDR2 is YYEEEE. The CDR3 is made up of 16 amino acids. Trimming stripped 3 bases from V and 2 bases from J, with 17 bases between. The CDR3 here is CASSYGWGSGQETQYF. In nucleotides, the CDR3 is TGTGCCAGCAGCTATGGTTGGGGCAGTGGGCAAGAGACCCAGTACTTC. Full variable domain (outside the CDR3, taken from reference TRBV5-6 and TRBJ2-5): DAGVTQSPTHLIKTRGQQVTLRCSPKSGHDTVSWYQQALGQGPQFIFQYYEEEERQRGNFPDRFSGHQFPNYSSELNVNALLLGDSALYLCASSYGWGSGQETQYFGPGTRLLVL.

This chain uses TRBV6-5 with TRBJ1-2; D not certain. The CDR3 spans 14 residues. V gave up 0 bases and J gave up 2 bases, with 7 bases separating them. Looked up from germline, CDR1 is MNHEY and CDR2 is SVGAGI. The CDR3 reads CASSYSLENYGYTF. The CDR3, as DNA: TGTGCCAGCAGTTACTCCCTCGAGAACTATGGCTACACCTTC.

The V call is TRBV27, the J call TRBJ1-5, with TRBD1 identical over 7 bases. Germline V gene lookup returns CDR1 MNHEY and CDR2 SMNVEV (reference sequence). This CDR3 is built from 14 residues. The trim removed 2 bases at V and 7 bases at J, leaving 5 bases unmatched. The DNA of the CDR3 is TGTGCCAGCAGTTTAAGAGGGGGCGCCCAGCCCCAGCATTTT. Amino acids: CASSLRGGAQPQHF.

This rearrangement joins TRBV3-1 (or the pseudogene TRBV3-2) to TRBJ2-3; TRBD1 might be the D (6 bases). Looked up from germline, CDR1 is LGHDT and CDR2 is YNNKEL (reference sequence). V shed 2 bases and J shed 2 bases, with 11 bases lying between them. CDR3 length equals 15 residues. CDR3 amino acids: CASSQLDRVTDTQYF. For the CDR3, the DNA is TGTGCCAGCAGCCAATTGGACAGAGTCACAGATACGCAGTATTTT.

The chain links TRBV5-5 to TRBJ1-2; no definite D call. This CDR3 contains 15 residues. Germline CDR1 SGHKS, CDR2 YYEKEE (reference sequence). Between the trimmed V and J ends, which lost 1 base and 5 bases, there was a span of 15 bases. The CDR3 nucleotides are TGTGCCAGCAGCTTGATAGGTTGGGGTTTTTATGGCTACACCTTC. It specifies CASSLIGWGFYGYTF.

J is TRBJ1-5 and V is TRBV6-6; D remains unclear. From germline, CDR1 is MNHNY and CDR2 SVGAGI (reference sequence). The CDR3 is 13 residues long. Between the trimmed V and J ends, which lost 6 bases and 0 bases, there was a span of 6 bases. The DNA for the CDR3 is TGTGCCAGCAGCTTCTCTAGCAATCAGCCCCAGCATTTT. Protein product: CASSFSSNQPQHF.

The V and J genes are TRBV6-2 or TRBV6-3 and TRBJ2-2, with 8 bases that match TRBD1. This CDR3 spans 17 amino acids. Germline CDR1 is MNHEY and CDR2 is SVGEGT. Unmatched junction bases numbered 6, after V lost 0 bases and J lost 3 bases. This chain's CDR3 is CASSYSIGQGDTGELFF. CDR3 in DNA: TGTGCCAGCAGTTACTCCATTGGACAGGGTGACACCGGGGAGCTGTTTTTT.

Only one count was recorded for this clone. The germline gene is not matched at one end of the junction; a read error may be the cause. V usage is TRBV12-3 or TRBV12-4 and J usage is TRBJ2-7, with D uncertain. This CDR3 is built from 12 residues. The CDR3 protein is CVSSFGTSTSYF. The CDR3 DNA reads TGTGTCAGCAGTTTTGGCACCTCCACCTCTTACTTC.

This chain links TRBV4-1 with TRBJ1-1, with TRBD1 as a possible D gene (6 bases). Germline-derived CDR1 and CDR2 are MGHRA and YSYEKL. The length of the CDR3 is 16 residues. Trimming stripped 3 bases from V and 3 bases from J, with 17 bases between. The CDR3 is CASSHLRDQGYTEAFF. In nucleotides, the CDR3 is TGCGCCAGCAGCCACCTTAGAGATCAGGGGTACACTGAAGCTTTCTTT.